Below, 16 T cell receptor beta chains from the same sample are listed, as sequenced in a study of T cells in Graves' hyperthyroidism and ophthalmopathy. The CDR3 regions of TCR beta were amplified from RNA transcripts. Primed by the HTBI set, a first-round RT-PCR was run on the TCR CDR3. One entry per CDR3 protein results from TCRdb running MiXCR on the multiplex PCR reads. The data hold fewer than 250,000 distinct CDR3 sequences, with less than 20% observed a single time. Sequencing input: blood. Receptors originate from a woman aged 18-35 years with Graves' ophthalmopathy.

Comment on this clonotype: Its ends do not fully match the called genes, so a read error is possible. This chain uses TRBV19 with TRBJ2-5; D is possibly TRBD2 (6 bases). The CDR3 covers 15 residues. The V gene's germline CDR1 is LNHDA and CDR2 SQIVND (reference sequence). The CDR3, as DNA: TGTGCCAGTAGTCCGCTCGGGGGAGTTCAAGAGGCCCAGTACTTC. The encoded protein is CASSPLGGVQEAQYF.

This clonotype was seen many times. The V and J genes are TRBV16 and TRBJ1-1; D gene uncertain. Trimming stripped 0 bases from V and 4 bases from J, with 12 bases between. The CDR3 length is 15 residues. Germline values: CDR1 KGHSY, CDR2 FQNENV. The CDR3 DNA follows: TGTGCCAGCAGCCAATCGGGCCGGGGAAGCACTGAAGCTTTCTTT. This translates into CASSQSGRGSTEAFF.

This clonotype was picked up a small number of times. The CDR3 spells CASSGGLAGGRGTDTQYF. CDR3 sequence (DNA): TGTGCCAGCAGCGGGGGACTAGCGGGGGGACGGGGCACAGATACGCAGTATTTT. The chain is built from TRBV7-9 and TRBJ2-3; 15 bases are shared with TRBD2. CDR1 and CDR2 (germline): SEHNR, FQNEAQ (reference sequence). The ends lost 5 bases at V and 1 base at J; junction bases unmatched: 7. The CDR3 has 18 amino acids. Full variable domain (remainder filled in from reference TRBV7-9 and TRBJ2-3): DTGVSQNPRHKITKRGQNVTFRCDPISEHNRLYWYRQTLGQGPEFLTYFQNEAQLEKSRLLSDRFSAERPKGSFSTLEIQRTEQGDSAMYLCASSGGLAGGRGTDTQYFGPGTRLTVL.

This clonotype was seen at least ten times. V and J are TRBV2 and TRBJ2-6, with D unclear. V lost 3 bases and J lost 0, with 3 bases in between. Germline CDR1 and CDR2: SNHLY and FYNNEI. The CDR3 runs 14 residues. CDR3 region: CASSDFSGANVLTF. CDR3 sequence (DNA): TGTGCCAGCAGTGATTTCTCTGGGGCCAACGTCCTGACTTTC.

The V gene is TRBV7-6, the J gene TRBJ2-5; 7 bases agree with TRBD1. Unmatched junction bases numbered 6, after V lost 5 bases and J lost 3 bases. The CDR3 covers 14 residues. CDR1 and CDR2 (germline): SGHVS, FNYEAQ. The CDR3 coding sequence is TGTGCCAGCAGCCGGGACAGTTGGGAAGAGACCCAGTACTTC. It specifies CASSRDSWEETQYF.

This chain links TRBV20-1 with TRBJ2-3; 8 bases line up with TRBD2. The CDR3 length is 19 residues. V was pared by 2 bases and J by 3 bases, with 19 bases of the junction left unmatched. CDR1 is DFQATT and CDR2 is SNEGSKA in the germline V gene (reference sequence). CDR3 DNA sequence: TGCAGTGCTAGACCATCTTCAATTTTTGCGGGGGGCGATACAGATACGCAGTATTTT. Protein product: CSARPSSIFAGGDTDTQYF.

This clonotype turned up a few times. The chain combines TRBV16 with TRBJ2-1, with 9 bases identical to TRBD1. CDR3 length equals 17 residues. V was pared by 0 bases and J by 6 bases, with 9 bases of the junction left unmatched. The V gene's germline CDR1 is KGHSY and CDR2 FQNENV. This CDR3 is CASSQSSGTGYGNEQFF. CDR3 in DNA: TGTGCCAGCAGCCAATCATCGGGGACAGGGTATGGCAATGAGCAGTTCTTC.

The CDR3 sequence: CSAQGDGRPYGYTF. CDR3 coding DNA: TGCAGTGCACAGGGCGACGGCCGGCCCTATGGCTACACCTTC. This chain connects TRBV20-1 to TRBJ1-2; D may be TRBD1 (6 bases). Trimming cost V 6 bases and J 4 bases, with 18 bases left between them. The CDR3 sequence is 14 residues long. Germline V gene lookup returns CDR1 DFQATT and CDR2 SNEGSKA (reference sequence).

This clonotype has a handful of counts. The CDR3 nucleotides read TGTGCCAGTAGTATGATTCAGGGGGGCTATGGCTACACCTTC. This encodes CASSMIQGGYGYTF. The rearrangement uses TRBV19 and TRBJ1-2, with 7 bases matching TRBD1. Germline-derived CDR1 and CDR2 are LNHDA and SQIVND (reference sequence). The CDR3 sequence is 14 residues long. V was pared by 3 bases and J by 4 bases, with 5 bases of the junction left unmatched.

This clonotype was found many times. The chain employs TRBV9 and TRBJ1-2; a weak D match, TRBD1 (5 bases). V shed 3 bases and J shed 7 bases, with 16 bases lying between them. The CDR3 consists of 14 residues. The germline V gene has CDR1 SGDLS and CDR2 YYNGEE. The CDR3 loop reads CASSDPGLIRGYTF. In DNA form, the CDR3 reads TGTGCCAGCAGCGACCCGGGACTCATCCGTGGCTACACCTTC. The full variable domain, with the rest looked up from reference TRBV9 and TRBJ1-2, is DSGVTQTPKHLITATGQRVTLRCSPRSGDLSVYWYQQSLDQGLQFLIQYYNGEERAKGNILERFSAQQFPDLHSELNLSSLELGDSALYFCASSDPGLIRGYTFGSGTRLTVV.

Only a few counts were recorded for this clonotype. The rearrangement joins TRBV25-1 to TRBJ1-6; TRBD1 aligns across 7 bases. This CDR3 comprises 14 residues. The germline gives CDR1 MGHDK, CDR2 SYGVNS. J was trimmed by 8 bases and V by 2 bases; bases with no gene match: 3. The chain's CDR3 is CASSEDRADSPLHF. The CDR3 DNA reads TGTGCCAGCAGTGAAGACAGGGCGGATTCACCCCTCCACTTT.

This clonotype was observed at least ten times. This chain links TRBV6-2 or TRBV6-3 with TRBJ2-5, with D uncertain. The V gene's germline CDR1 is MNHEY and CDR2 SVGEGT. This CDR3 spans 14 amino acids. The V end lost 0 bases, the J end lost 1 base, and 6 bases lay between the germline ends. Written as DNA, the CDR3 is TGTGCCAGCAGTTACTCCTGGCCCCAAGAGACCCAGTACTTC. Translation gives CASSYSWPQETQYF.

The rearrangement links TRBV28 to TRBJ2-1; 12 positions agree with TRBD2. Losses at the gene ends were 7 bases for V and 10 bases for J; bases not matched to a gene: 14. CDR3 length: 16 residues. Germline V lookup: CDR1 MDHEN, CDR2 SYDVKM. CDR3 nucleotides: TGTGCCAGCAACCCAACGGTGAGGACTAGCGGGAAAGAGCAGTTCTTC. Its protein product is CASNPTVRTSGKEQFF.

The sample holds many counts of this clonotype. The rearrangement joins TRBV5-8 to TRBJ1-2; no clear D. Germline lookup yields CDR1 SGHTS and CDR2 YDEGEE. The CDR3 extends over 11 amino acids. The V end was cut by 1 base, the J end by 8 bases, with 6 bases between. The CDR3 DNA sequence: TGTGCCAGCAGCTTGTGGGAGGGCTACACCTTC. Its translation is CASSLWEGYTF.

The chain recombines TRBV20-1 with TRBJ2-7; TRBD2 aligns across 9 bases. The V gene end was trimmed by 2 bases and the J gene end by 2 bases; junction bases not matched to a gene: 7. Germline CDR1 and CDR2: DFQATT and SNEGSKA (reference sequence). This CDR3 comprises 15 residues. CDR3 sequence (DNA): TGCAGTGCTAGAAGGCTAGCGGGGACCCCCTACGAGCAGTACTTC. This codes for CSARRLAGTPYEQYF.

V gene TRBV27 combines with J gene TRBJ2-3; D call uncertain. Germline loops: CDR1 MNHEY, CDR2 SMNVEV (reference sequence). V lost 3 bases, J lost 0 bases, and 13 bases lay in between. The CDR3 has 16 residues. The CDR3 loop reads CASSLRPRSSTDTQYF. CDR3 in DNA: TGTGCCAGCAGTTTGAGACCCCGAAGTAGCACAGATACGCAGTATTTT.